One and the same sample provided the 3 T cell receptor beta chains below, sequenced in a study of blood T cells in healthy people across ages (dated by TCRdb to the mid-2010s). The library was produced with 5' RACE. Sequenced using an Illumina HiSeq 2500. A second roughly 6 to 12 cycle PCR used a sample-barcoded 5' primer and a J-beta primer mix. The public sequencing data were trimmed at Q25 with fastp and processed into clonotypes with MiXCR by TCRdb, which kept only in-frame beta chains. Duplicate CDR3 protein sequences are folded into a single record with the most common DNA and genes. This sample has 1.5 million or so distinct CDR3 sequences in its table, and under 55% of those were observed once. Jointly, the top ten make up about 3.8% of the sample. What was sequenced was blood. The receptors derive from a woman younger than 35 in good health.

V is TRBV29-1 and J is TRBJ1-5; unclear D gene. The germline V and J ends were trimmed by 6 bases and 0 bases, with 15 bases remaining between them. This CDR3 is 15 amino acids long. CDR1 is SQVTM, CDR2 ANQGSEA, per germline. This CDR3 is CSVAVGSHSNQPQHF. In DNA form, the CDR3 reads TGCAGCGTGGCGGTGGGGTCGCATAGCAATCAGCCCCAGCATTTT. Filled out from reference TRBV29-1 and TRBJ1-5, the complete variable domain reads SAVISQKPSRDICQRGTSLTIQCQVDSQVTMMFWYRQQPGQSLTLIATANQGSEATYESGFVIDKFPISRPNLTFSTLTVSNMSPEDSSIYLCSVAVGSHSNQPQHFGDGTRLSIL.

The CDR3: CSVERGDEQYF. In DNA, the CDR3 is TGCAGCGTTGAACGGGGTGATGAGCAGTACTTC. This sequence joins TRBV29-1 and TRBJ2-5, with a weak D call TRBD2 (5 bases). This CDR3 has 11 residues. Trimming cost V 2 bases and J 11 bases, with 12 bases left between them. CDR1 and CDR2 from the germline V gene are SQVTM and ANQGSEA.

The chain is built from TRBV29-1 and TRBJ1-1; no clear D. The V gene lost 5 bases and the J gene lost 0 bases, with 4 bases spanning the gap. The germline V gene has CDR1 SQVTM and CDR2 ANQGSEA. The CDR3 runs to 11 residues. The CDR3 protein is CSVSMNTEAFF. CDR3 in DNA: TGCAGCGTTTCGATGAACACTGAAGCTTTCTTT.